Included here is one T cell receptor beta chain sequence, with context. This sample is part of a study of blood T cell repertoires in COVID-19. Study as a whole: Samples of COVID-19 (acute and convalescent) were obtained from the United States, Italy and Spain. PBMCs, B-cell-depleted T cells, or T cells provided the cDNA or gDNA that made up the material.

Cohorts were assigned according to the clinical history that participants reported. The CDR3 has 13 amino acids. Trimming shortened V by 3 bases and J by 13 bases, and 18 bases separated the two germline ends. The germline V gene has CDR1 MRHNA and CDR2 SNTAGT. The protocol was immunoSEQ multiplex PCR, while the TCRdb copy is restricted to in-frame clones and leaves out a portion. Seen here are around 100,000 clones, roughly 85% observed once, and the top ten hold 2% to 3%. The chain is built from TRBV6-4 and TRBJ1-1; D is uncertain. This TCR was recovered from a woman aged 50 to 65 who had recovered from COVID-19. Sequencing input: PBMCs or T cells enriched from blood (not recorded which). The CDR3 nucleotides read TGTGCCAGCAGTGAAGAGGACCTTGGGGAGGTTTTCTTT. Protein product: CASSEEDLGEVFF.